This T cell receptor (beta chain) emerged from a study of identical twins. Study findings and constraints: In cord blood, abundant beta clonotypes had fewer insertions; memory showed no trend.

Unique molecular identifiers were present on cDNA, and template switching added a universal primer site. TCRdb re-analysed the 5' RACE reads in MiXCR, keeping a single row per CDR3 protein. Among under 300,000 distinct CDR3 sequences listed, over 5% were seen once. This clonotype was seen many times. The antigen is unknown. V shed 2 bases and J shed 0 bases, with 10 bases lying between them. Looked up from germline, CDR1 is SGHTA and CDR2 is FQGNSA. This CDR3 has 16 amino acids. The same sample was also used in a study of T cells expressing NK-cell markers. That work contributes: Each of six donors carried dominant NKG2C+ clonotypes accounting for roughly 1.0-7.5% of CD8+ T cells.

The origin of this receptor is a woman aged 18-35 years in good health. The specimen was CD8+ T cells sorted from blood. The V call is TRBV7-2, the J call TRBJ1-4, with D unresolved. The CDR3 DNA reads as TGTGCCAGCAGCTTATCCCCATATGCAACTAATGAAAAACTGTTTTTT. This translates into CASSLSPYATNEKLFF.